This T cell receptor beta chain was found in a study of T cells after yellow fever vaccination. Whole-study results and caveats: Researchers report a weaker secondary response that nonetheless peaked faster, day 5 versus 15. Reappearance after the booster was seen for most primary-vaccination clones, at around 95% CD4 and less than 90% CD8.

With 6 bases removed from V and 1 base from J, the gap between germline ends came to 12 bases. CDR1 is LNHDA and CDR2 is SQIVND in the germline V gene (reference sequence). CDR3 length equals 14 residues. A remark on this clonotype: Its antigen is unknown.

TCRdb reprocessed the 5' RACE reads with MiXCR, giving one entry per CDR3 protein. The sample records 610,000 or so distinct CDR3 sequences, around an eighth being singletons. This TCR came from a man aged 25-45 years who received the YFV17D yellow fever vaccine. The V call is TRBV19, the J call TRBJ2-5, with TRBD1 as a possible D gene (6 bases). Source: PBMCs, taken on the day of the yellow fever booster vaccination. CDR3 amino acids: CASRQGPAQETQYF. DNA of the CDR3: TGTGCCAGTAGACAGGGTCCCGCCCAAGAGACCCAGTACTTC. Drawing the rest from reference TRBV19 and TRBJ2-5, the complete variable domain is DGGITQSPKYLFRKEGQNVTLSCEQNLNHDAMYWYRQDPGQGLRLIYYSQIVNDFQKGDIAEGYSVSREKKESFPLTVTSAQKNPTAFYLCASRQGPAQETQYFGPGTRLLVL.